The TCR beta chain under discussion was sequenced for a study of blood T cell repertoires in COVID-19. The germline V gene has CDR1 KGHDR and CDR2 SFDVKD. The CDR3 consists of 16 residues. V lost 3 bases and J lost 1, with 12 bases in between. Original processing methods: How many nucleated cells were present was estimated from reference gene primer amplification. Only in-frame clones appear in the TCRdb table, and some are missing; sequencing was by immunoSEQ multiplex PCR. V and J calls and clone size follow that table, whereas D and trimming were derived from the DNA. The sample carries about 200,000 clones, 70% to 85% recorded once.

The receptor was isolated from a human donor with acute or convalescent COVID-19. The donor label of this sample is uncertain. Sequencing was performed on peripheral blood. The chain couples TRBV24-1 to TRBJ2-1, with a weak D call TRBD1 (6 bases). CDR3 bases: TGTGCCACCAGTGATCCAAAACAGGGATCCTACAATGAGCAGTTCTTC. This sequence encodes CATSDPKQGSYNEQFF.